Following are 6 T cell receptor beta chains from one sample sequenced in a study of cytotoxic CD8 clonotypes in ibrutinib-treated CLL. This table comes from immunoSEQ multiplex PCR, and its TCRdb copy is limited to in-frame clones, with some not included. Of 150,000 to 200,000 clones listed, about 88% were seen once; the top ten hold 3% to 3.5%. The sample consisted of PBMCs, taken at disease progression, from a patient treated with ibrutinib. Source of these receptors: a human donor with chronic lymphocytic leukemia.

The chain joins TRBV7-9 to TRBJ2-1, with 8 bases aligning to TRBD2. The trim removed 5 bases at V and 7 bases at J, leaving 10 bases unmatched. Germline lookup yields CDR1 SEHNR and CDR2 FQNEAQ (reference sequence). The CDR3 consists of 15 residues. CDR3 amino acids: CASSTISGIGNEQFF. In DNA form, the CDR3 reads TGTGCCAGCAGCACAATTAGCGGGATTGGGAATGAGCAGTTCTTC.

This chain links TRBV5-4 with TRBJ2-1, with 10 bases identical to TRBD2. Germline trimming cut 1 base from V and 7 bases from J; bases unmatched to any gene: 5. The CDR3 has 15 residues. The germline V gene has CDR1 SGHNT and CDR2 YYREEE (reference sequence). For the CDR3, the DNA is TGTGCCAGCAGCTTGTCCCTAGCGGGAGTGAATGAGCAGTTCTTC. As protein: CASSLSLAGVNEQFF.

The chain uses TRBV11-2 and TRBJ2-1; 7 nucleotides align to TRBD2. Germline values: CDR1 SGHAT, CDR2 FQNNGV. The CDR3 spans 14 residues. V shed 3 bases, J shed 7 bases, and the junction held 6 bases outside the gene matches. The CDR3 nucleotides read TGTGCCAGCAGCTTCCTTAGACTAGCAAATGAGCAGTTCTTC. This encodes CASSFLRLANEQFF.

This clone came up a few times. The V gene is TRBV7-2, the J gene TRBJ2-1; TRBD2 agrees at 11 bases. The germline CDR1 and CDR2 sequences are SGHTA and FQGNSA. This CDR3 region has 15 residues. Trimming at V came to 5 bases and at J to 4 bases, leaving 4 bases not matched to a gene. The CDR3 coding sequence is TGTGCCAGCAGCGTACTAGCGGGAGCGTACAATGAGCAGTTCTTC. This encodes CASSVLAGAYNEQFF.

The genes are TRBV6-4 and TRBJ2-1; the D gene is possibly TRBD2 (5 bases). V lost 0 bases, J lost 3 bases, and 15 bases lay in between. Germline CDR1 is MRHNA and CDR2 is SNTAGT. The CDR3 is made up of 17 amino acids. The CDR3 sequence: CASSDSWAGRGYNEQFF. The CDR3 DNA reads TGTGCCAGCAGTGACTCGTGGGCGGGTCGGGGCTACAATGAGCAGTTCTTC.

The rearrangement uses TRBV4-2 and TRBJ1-1, with a tentative D call TRBD1 (5 bases). The CDR3 spans 14 residues. V was cut by 2 bases and J by 3 bases, with 10 bases left in between. The V gene's germline CDR1 is LGHNA and CDR2 YNFKEQ. CDR3 sequence (DNA): TGTGCCAGCAGCCAAACCCGGGGCTACACTGAAGCTTTCTTT. Amino acids: CASSQTRGYTEAFF.